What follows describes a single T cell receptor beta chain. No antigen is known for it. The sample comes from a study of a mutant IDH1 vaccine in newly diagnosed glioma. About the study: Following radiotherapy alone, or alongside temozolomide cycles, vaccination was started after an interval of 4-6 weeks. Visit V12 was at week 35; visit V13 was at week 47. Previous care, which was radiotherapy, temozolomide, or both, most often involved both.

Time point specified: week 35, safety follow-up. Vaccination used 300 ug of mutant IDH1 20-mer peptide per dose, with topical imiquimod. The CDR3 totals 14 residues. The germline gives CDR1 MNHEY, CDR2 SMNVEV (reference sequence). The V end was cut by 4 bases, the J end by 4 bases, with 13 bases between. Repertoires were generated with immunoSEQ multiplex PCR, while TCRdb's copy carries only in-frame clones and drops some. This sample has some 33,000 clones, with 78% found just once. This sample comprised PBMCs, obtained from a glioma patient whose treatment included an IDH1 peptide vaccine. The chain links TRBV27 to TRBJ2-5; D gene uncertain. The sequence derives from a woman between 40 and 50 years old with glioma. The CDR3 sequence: CASSSQQLGETQYF. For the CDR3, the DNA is TGTGCCAGCAGTTCTCAACAGCTGGGAGAGACCCAGTACTTC.